The entry below describes one T cell receptor beta chain. The data belong to a study of blood T cell repertoires in COVID-19. Clones were sequenced by immunoSEQ multiplex PCR, and TCRdb holds only the in-frame ones, with some missing. This table has hundreds of thousands of clones, 90% appearing once. V was pared by 6 bases and J by 5 bases, with 5 bases of the junction left unmatched. The CDR3 is 13 amino acids. Looked up from germline, CDR1 is LGHDT and CDR2 is YNNKEL (reference sequence). The sequenced material came from PBMCs or T cells enriched from blood (not recorded which). This TCR was recovered from a woman aged 18-30 years with acute COVID-19. The chain couples TRBV3-1 (or the pseudogene TRBV3-2) to TRBJ2-7; 9 positions agree with TRBD2. CDR3 residues: CASSLGLANEQYF. CDR3 in DNA: TGTGCCAGCAGTCTCGGACTAGCGAACGAGCAGTACTTC.